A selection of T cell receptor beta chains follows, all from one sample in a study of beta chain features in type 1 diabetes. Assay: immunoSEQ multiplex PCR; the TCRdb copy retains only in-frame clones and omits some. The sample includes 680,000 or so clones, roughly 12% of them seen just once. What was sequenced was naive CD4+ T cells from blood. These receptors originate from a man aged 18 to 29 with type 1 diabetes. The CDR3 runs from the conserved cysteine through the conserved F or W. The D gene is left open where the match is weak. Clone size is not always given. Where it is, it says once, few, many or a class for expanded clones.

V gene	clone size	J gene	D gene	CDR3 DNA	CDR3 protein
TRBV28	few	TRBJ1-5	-	TGTGCCAGCAGAGCCGACAGGAGCAATCAGCCCCAGCATTTT	CASRADRSNQPQHF
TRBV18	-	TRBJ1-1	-	TGTGCCAGCTCACCTCAGACATCCTCGGGGAACACTGAAGCTTTCTTT	CASSPQTSSGNTEAFF
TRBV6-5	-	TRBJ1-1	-	TGTGCCAGCAGTACGGCTGGGGATGAAGCTTTCTTT	CASSTAGDEAFF
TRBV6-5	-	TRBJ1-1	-	TGTGCCAGCAGTTACTCGACAGGCGTGAACACTGAAGCTTTCTTT	CASSYSTGVNTEAFF
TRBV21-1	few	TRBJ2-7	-	TGTGCCAGCAGCGGGGGGACAGGGCATACCCCTTACGAGCAGTACTTC	CASSGGTGHTPYEQYF
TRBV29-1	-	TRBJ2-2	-	TGCAGCGTCAACTCAGGGACACACGGGGAGCTGTTTTTT	CSVNSGTHGELFF
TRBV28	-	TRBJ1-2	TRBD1	TGTGCCAGCAGTTTGGAGGGGGCAGAGGGCTACACCTTC	CASSLEGAEGYTF
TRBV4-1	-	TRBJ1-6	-	TGCGCCAGCAGCCGGGAACGGGTTTTGAATTCACCCCTCCACTTT	CASSRERVLNSPLHF
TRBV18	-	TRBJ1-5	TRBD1	TGTGCCAGCTCACCGTTTGGGACAGGGAACAATCAGCCCCAGCATTTT	CASSPFGTGNNQPQHF
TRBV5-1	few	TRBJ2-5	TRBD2	TGCGCCAGCAGCTTGGGCTCCGCTAGCGGGATTTCCCAAGAGACCCAGTACTTC	CASSLGSASGISQETQYF
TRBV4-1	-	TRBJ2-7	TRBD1	TGCGCCAGCAGCCAAGACGACAGGGCCTACGAGCAGTACTTC	CASSQDDRAYEQYF
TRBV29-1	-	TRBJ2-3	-	TGCAGCGTTGGTGGCAGACTCACAGATACGCAGTATTTT	CSVGGRLTDTQYF
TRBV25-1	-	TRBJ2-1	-	TGTGCCAGCAGTGAACCACAACCAGGGGAGCAGTTCTTC	CASSEPQPGEQFF
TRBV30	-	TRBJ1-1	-	TGTGCCTGGAGTAATTCAGGTAACACTGAAGCTTTCTTT	CAWSNSGNTEAFF
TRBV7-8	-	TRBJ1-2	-	TGTGCCAGCAGCCAGGGAGGATCGGGCTACACCTTC	CASSQGGSGYTF
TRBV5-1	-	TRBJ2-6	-	TGCGCCAGCAGCTTCCACGGGACCGGGGCCAACGTCCTGACTTTC	CASSFHGTGANVLTF
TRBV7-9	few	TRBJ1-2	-	TGTGCCAGCAGCCCCGCGGGTGGGACATCCCTCGGGGGCTACACCTTC	CASSPAGGTSLGGYTF
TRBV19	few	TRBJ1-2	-	TGTGCCAGTAGTTTGACCCGGGACACCGTTAACTATGGCTACACCTTC	CASSLTRDTVNYGYTF
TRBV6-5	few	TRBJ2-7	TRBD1	TGTGCCAGCAGTCGAGGACAGGGGGCCGGCTACGAGCAGTACTTC	CASSRGQGAGYEQYF
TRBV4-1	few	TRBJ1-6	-	TGCGCCAGCAGCCCCGGAATGTATAATTCACCCCTCCACTTT	CASSPGMYNSPLHF
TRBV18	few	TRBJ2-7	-	TGTGCCAGCTCACCATACAGGGACCGAAGCTCCTACGAGCAGTACTTC	CASSPYRDRSSYEQYF
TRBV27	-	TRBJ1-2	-	TGTGCCAGCAGTTTATCGTGGCTGGTCCCTGGGGGCTACACCTTC	CASSLSWLVPGGYTF
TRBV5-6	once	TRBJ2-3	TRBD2	TGTGCCAGCAGCTTGGAACTAGCGGGGGGGCACACAGATACGCAGTATTTT	CASSLELAGGHTDTQYF
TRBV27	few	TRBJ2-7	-	TGTGCCAGCAGTTTTACGGCTCTGGGCTCCTACGAGCAGTACTTC	CASSFTALGSYEQYF
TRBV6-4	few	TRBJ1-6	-	TGTGCCAGCAGTGAGTGGGGGAATAATTCACCCCTCCACTTT	CASSEWGNNSPLHF
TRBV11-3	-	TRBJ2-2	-	TGTGCCAGCAGCTTAGTTGGGGGAGATATCACCGGGGAGCTGTTTTTT	CASSLVGGDITGELFF
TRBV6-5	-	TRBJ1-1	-	TGTGCCAGCAGTCTTGGACAGATCACCGGGGGAGCTTTCTTT	CASSLGQITGGAFF
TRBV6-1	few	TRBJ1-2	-	TGTGCCAGCCGGGACTACGGGAGCAACTATGGCTACACCTTC	CASRDYGSNYGYTF
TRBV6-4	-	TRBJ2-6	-	TGTGCCAGCAGTGAAGAGGGAACTGGGGCCAACGTCCTGACTTTC	CASSEEGTGANVLTF
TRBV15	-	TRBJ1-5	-	TGTGCCACCAGAACCGGGACGGAGATAAGCAATCAGCCCCAGCATTTT	CATRTGTEISNQPQHF
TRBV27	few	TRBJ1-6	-	TGTGCCAGCAGTCCTTACAAGACGACAGGCGACGGTAATTCACCCCTCCACTTT	CASSPYKTTGDGNSPLHF
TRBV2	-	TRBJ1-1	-	TGTGCCAGCTATCCGGGCACGAGCACTGAAGCTTTCTTT	CASYPGTSTEAFF
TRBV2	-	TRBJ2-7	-	TGTGCCAGCAGTGACAGAAAGACCTACGAGCAGTACTTC	CASSDRKTYEQYF
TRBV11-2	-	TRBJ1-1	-	TGTGCCAGCAGCTGGCAAGACACTGAAGCTTTCTTT	CASSWQDTEAFF
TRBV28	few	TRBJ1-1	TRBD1	TGTGCCAGCAGTTTTCCGGGACAGGGGGTTGAAGCTTTCTTT	CASSFPGQGVEAFF
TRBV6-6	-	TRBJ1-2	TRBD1	TGTGCCATCATGGCGGGGGACAGGGGCTATGGCTACACCTTC	CAIMAGDRGYGYTF
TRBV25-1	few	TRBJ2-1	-	TGTGCCAGCAGTGAAAGTAGGCGGACAGCCCTCAATGAGCAGTTCTTC	CASSESRRTALNEQFF
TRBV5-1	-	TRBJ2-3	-	TGCGCCAGCAGCCTGATCACCTTCACAGATACGCAGTATTTT	CASSLITFTDTQYF
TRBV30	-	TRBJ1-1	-	TGTGCCTGGAGTGTACGGTGGGCTGAAGCTTTCTTT	CAWSVRWAEAFF
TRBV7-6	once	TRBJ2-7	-	TGTGCCAGCAGCAAGCGACCACAGGGATTTCGGGCCTACGAGCAGTACTTC	CASSKRPQGFRAYEQYF
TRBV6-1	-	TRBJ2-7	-	TGTGCCAGCAGTGACCCGGGGACGCCACGGCAGTACTTC	CASSDPGTPRQYF
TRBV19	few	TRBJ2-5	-	TGTGCCAGTAGGGACGCACCCCGGGAGACCCAGTACTTC	CASRDAPRETQYF
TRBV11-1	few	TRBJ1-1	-	TGTGCCAGCAGCTTAGAGTGGGCAGGGCTGAACACTGAAGCTTTCTTT	CASSLEWAGLNTEAFF